Presented here are 10 T cell receptor beta chains from one specimen sequenced in a study of blood T cell repertoires in COVID-19. Here immunoSEQ multiplex PCR was the method, and the copy in TCRdb shows in-frame clones only, minus some. The top ten clones hold roughly 6.4% of a sample with fewer than 250,000 clones, over 80% of them seen once. Sequencing used peripheral blood. The receptors originated from a woman aged 60-75 years with active or convalescent COVID-19.

The chain has TRBV24-1 and TRBJ2-1; TRBD2 agrees at 8 bases. Germline V gene sequence: CDR1 KGHDR, CDR2 SFDVKD. This CDR3 has 18 residues. Trimming at V came to 0 bases and at J to 3 bases, leaving 9 bases not matched to a gene. The CDR3 here is CATSDLTLGAGGYNEQFF. The CDR3 region has the DNA TGTGCCACCAGTGATTTGACTCTGGGGGCGGGAGGCTACAATGAGCAGTTCTTC.

This chain connects TRBV30 to TRBJ2-5; the D gene is possibly TRBD2 (6 bases). The CDR3 totals 12 residues. The germline CDR1 and CDR2 sequences are GTSNPN and SVGIG (reference sequence). V lost 1 base and J lost 5, with 8 bases in between. The CDR3 nucleotides are TGTGCCTGGAGTGAACGGGGGGAGACCCAGTACTTC. It yields the protein CAWSERGETQYF. The full variable domain, with the rest looked up from reference TRBV30 and TRBJ2-5, is SQTIHQWPATLVQPVGSPLSLECTVEGTSNPNLYWYRQAAGRGLQLLFYSVGIGQISSEVPQNLSASRPQDRQFILSSKKLLLSDSGFYLCAWSERGETQYFGPGTRLLVL.

V usage is TRBV30 and J usage is TRBJ2-1, with TRBD2 matching over 9 bases. V dropped 7 bases and J dropped 7; count of bases not matched to a gene: 11. The length of the CDR3 is 14 residues. Germline-derived CDR1 and CDR2 are GTSNPN and SVGIG (reference sequence). The CDR3 loop is CASLNLAGPNEQFF. The DNA for the CDR3 is TGTGCCTCTTTAAATCTAGCGGGACCGAATGAGCAGTTCTTC.

In DNA, the CDR3 is TGCAGCGTTGAAATTGGGCAGGGCTACACTGAAGCTTTCTTT. It is translated as CSVEIGQGYTEAFF. This rearrangement joins TRBV29-1 to TRBJ1-1; D may be TRBD1 (5 bases). V lost 2 bases, J lost 3 bases, and 13 bases lay in between. Germline V lookup: CDR1 SQVTM, CDR2 ANQGSEA. This CDR3 has 14 residues.

The chain recombines TRBV19 with TRBJ2-7, with unresolved D. This CDR3 has 13 residues. Germline V gene data show CDR1 as LNHDA and CDR2 as SQIVND (reference sequence). Trimming removed 5 bases from V and 7 bases from J, with 15 bases in between. As DNA, the CDR3 is TGTGCCAGTAGTCCGCTCTCCCAGGCTGAGCAGTACTTC. It codes for CASSPLSQAEQYF.

The chain uses TRBV7-2 and TRBJ2-1; D gene unclear. Trimming left V 0 bases short and J 9 bases short, with 12 bases between. From germline, CDR1 is SGHTA and CDR2 FQGNSA. CDR3 length: 14 amino acids. The CDR3 is CASSLAGQALEQFF. CDR3 nucleotide sequence: TGTGCCAGCAGCTTAGCGGGTCAGGCTCTTGAGCAGTTCTTC.

This clone was detected once. The J gene is TRBJ1-3, the V gene TRBV9; TRBD1 is a possible D gene (5 bases). V dropped 3 bases and J dropped 0 bases, with 13 bases sitting between them. Germline CDR1 is SGDLS and CDR2 is YYNGEE. The CDR3 is 16 amino acids. The CDR3 spells CASSAAGFYSGNTIYF. CDR3 DNA sequence: TGTGCCAGCAGCGCCGCAGGGTTCTACTCTGGAAACACCATATATTTT. Complete variable domain (other parts from reference TRBV9 and TRBJ1-3): DSGVTQTPKHLITATGQRVTLRCSPRSGDLSVYWYQQSLDQGLQFLIQYYNGEERAKGNILERFSAQQFPDLHSELNLSSLELGDSALYFCASSAAGFYSGNTIYFGEGSWLTVV.

The V gene is TRBV19, the J gene TRBJ2-7; D unclear. The ends were cut back, 2 bases at V and 1 base at J, with 6 bases in the middle. Germline CDR1 and CDR2: LNHDA and SQIVND (reference sequence). This CDR3 is 13 amino acids long. The CDR3 loop is CASSIQKSYEQYF. CDR3 bases: TGTGCCAGTAGTATACAAAAATCCTACGAGCAGTACTTC.

The chain uses TRBV7-9 and TRBJ1-1; D is uncertain. Trimming removed 3 bases from V and 5 bases from J, with 7 bases in between. Germline CDR1 SEHNR, CDR2 FQNEAQ (reference sequence). CDR3 length equals 12 residues. The chain's CDR3 is CASSFSMTEAFF. The CDR3 nucleotides are TGTGCCAGCAGCTTTTCAATGACTGAAGCTTTCTTT.

The chain has TRBV15 and TRBJ2-1; 7 bases agree with TRBD2. Per germline, CDR1 LNHNV and CDR2 YYDKDF (reference sequence). The V gene end was trimmed by 0 bases and the J gene end by 5 bases; junction bases not matched to a gene: 10. The CDR3 has 17 residues. CDR3 coding DNA: TGTGCCACCAGCAGAGATGAAGGGGCGGGAGTCGACAATGAGCAGTTCTTC. This sequence encodes CATSRDEGAGVDNEQFF.